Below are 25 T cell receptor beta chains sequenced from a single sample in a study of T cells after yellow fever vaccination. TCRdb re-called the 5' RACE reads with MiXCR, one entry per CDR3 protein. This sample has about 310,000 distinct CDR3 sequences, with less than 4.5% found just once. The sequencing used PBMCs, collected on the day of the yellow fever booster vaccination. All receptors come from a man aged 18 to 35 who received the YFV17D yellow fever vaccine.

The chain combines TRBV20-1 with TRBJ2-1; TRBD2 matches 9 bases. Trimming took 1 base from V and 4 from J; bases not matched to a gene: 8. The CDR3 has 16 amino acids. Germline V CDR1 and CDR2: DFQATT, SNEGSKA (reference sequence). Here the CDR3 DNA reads TGCAGTGCTAGAGTTACGAGCGGGGGGCCATACAATGAGCAGTTCTTC. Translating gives CSARVTSGGPYNEQFF.

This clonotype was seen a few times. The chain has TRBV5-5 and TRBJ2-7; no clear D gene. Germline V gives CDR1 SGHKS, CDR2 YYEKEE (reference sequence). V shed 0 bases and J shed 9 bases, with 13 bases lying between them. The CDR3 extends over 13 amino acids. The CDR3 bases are TGTGCCAGCAGCTTGGTTCTTGGGATTCCGCAGTACTTC. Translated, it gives CASSLVLGIPQYF.

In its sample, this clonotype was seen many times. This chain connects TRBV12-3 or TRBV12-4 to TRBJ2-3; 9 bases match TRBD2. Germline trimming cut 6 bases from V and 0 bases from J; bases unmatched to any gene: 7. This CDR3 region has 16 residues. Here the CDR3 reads CASRNAGGKSTDTQYF. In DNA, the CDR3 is TGTGCCAGCAGGAACGCGGGGGGGAAAAGCACAGATACGCAGTATTTT.

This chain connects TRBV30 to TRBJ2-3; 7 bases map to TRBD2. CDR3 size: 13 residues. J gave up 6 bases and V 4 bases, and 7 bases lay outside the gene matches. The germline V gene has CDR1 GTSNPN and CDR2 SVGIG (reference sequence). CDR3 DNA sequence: TGTGCCTGGACCGCGGGGGTAGGGGATACGCAGTATTTT. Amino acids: CAWTAGVGDTQYF.

CDR3 sequence reads: CASSLEVSGGENTGELFF. CDR3 coding DNA: TGTGCCAGCAGTTTAGAAGTTAGCGGGGGGGAGAACACCGGGGAGCTGTTTTTT. This chain links TRBV12-3 or TRBV12-4 with TRBJ2-2, with 11 bases matching TRBD2. CDR3 size: 18 residues. V gave up 1 base and J gave up 1 base; unmatched junction bases: 5.

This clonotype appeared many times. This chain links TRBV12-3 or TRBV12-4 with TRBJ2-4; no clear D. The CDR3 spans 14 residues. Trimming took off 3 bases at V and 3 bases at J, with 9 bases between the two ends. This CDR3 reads CASSLGSVKNIQYF. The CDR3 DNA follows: TGTGCCAGCAGTTTGGGTTCGGTCAAAAACATTCAGTACTTC.

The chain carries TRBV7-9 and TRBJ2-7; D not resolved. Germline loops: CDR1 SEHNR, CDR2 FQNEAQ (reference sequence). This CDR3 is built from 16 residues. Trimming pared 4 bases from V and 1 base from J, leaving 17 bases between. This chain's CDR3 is CASSSQQSMGSYEQYF. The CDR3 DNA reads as TGTGCCAGCAGCTCCCAACAGTCCATGGGGTCCTACGAGCAGTACTTC.

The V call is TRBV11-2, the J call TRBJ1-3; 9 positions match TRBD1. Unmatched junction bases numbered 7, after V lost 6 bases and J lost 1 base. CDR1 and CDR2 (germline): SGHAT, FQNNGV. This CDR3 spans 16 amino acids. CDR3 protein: CASRATQGASGNTIYF. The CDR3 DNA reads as TGTGCCAGCAGGGCCACACAGGGGGCATCTGGAAACACCATATATTTT.

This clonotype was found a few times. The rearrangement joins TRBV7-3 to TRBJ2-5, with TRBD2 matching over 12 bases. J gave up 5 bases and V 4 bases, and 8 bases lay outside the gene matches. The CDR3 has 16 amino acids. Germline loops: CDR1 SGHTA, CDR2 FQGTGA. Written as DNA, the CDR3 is TGTGCCAGCAGCTCGACTAGCGGGGGCCTCGGTGAGACCCAGTACTTC. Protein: CASSSTSGGLGETQYF.

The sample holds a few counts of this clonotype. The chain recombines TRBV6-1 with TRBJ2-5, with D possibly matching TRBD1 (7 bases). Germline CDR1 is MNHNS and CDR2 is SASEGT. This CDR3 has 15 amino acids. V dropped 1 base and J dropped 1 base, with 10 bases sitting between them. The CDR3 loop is CASSEVQGGQETQYF. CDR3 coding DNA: TGTGCCAGCAGTGAAGTCCAGGGGGGCCAAGAGACCCAGTACTTC.

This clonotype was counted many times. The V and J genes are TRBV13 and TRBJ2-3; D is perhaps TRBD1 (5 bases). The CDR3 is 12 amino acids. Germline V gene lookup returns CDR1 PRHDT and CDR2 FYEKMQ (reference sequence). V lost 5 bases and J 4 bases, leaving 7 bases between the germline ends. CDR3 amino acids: CASSMTADTQYF. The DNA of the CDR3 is TGTGCCAGCAGCATGACAGCAGATACGCAGTATTTT.

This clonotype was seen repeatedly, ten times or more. The CDR3 sequence is CASSSHQAGELYEQYF. The CDR3 DNA reads as TGTGCCAGCAGCTCCCATCAAGCAGGGGAGCTCTACGAGCAGTACTTC. The chain links TRBV11-2 to TRBJ2-7; TRBD1 might be the D (6 bases). The CDR3 is 16 residues long. V lost 4 bases to trimming and J lost 3 bases, with 19 bases between them. CDR1 is SGHAT and CDR2 is FQNNGV in the germline V gene.

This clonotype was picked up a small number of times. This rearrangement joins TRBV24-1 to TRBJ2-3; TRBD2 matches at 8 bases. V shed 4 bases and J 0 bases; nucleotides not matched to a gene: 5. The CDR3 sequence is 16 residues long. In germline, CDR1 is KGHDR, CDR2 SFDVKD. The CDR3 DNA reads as TGTGCCACCAGTGACCCGGGACTAGGGAGCACAGATACGCAGTATTTT. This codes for CATSDPGLGSTDTQYF.

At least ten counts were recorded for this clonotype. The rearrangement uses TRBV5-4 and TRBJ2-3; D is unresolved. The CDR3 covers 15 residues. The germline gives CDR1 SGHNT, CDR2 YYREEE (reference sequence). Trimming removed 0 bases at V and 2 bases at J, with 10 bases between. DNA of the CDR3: TGTGCCAGCAGCTTGGTCGACCAGATCACAGATACGCAGTATTTT. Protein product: CASSLVDQITDTQYF.

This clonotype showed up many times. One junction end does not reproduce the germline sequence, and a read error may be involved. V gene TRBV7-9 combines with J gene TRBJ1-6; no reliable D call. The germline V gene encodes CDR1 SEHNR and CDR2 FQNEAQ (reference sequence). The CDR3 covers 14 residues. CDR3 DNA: TGTGCCAGCAGCTTTCAGGCCTACAATTCACCCCTCCACTTT. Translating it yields CASSFQAYNSPLHF.

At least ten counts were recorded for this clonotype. Here the CDR3 DNA reads TGCAGCGTTGGGGTGGGAAGGGACTATGGCTACACCTTC. This translates into CSVGVGRDYGYTF. The genes are TRBV29-1 and TRBJ1-2; no firm D call. This CDR3 is built from 13 residues. Germline V gene sequence: CDR1 SQVTM, CDR2 ANQGSEA. Trimming removed 4 bases from V and 3 bases from J, with 12 bases in between.

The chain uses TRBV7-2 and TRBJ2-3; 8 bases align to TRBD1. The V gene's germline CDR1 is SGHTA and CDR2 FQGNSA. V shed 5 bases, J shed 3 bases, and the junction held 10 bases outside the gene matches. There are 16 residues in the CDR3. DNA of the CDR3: TGTGCCAGCAGCATCTTAGGACAGGGAGTGACAGATACGCAGTATTTT. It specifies CASSILGQGVTDTQYF.

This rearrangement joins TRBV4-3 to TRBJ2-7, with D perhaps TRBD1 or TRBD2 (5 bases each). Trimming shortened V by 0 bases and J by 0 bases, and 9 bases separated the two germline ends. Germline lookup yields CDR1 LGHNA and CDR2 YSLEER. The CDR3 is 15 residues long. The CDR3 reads CASSQEEGSSYEQYF. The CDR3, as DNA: TGCGCCAGCAGCCAAGAAGAGGGGAGCTCCTACGAGCAGTACTTC.

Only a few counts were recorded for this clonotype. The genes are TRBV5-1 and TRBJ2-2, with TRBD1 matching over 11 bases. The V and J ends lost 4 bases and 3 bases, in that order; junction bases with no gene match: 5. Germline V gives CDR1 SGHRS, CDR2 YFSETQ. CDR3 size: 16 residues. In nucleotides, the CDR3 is TGCGCCAGCAGCCGGACAGGGGGCGAAGACACCGGGGAGCTGTTTTTT. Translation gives CASSRTGGEDTGELFF.

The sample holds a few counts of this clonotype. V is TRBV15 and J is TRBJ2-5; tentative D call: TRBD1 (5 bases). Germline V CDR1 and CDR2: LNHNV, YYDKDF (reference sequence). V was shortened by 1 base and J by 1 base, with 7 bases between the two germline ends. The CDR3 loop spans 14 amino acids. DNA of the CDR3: TGTGCCACCAGCAGAGGACAGACCCAAGAGACCCAGTACTTC. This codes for CATSRGQTQETQYF.

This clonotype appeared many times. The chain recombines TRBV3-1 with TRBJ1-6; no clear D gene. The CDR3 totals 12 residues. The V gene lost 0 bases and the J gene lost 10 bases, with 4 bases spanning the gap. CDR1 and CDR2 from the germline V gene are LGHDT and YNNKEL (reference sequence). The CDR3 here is CASSQEGSPLHF. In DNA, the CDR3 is TGTGCCAGCAGCCAAGAAGGCTCACCCCTCCACTTT.

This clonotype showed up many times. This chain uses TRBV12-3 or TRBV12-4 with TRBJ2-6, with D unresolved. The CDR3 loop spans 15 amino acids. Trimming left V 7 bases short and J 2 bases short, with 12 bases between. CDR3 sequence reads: CASTLRVAGANVLTF. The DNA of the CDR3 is TGTGCCAGCACTTTGCGAGTGGCTGGGGCCAACGTCCTGACTTTC.

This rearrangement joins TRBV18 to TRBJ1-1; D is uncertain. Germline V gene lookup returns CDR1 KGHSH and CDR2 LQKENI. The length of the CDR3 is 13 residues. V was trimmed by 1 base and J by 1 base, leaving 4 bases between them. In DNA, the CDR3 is TGTGCCAGCTCACCACATGAGAACACTGAAGCTTTCTTT. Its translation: CASSPHENTEAFF. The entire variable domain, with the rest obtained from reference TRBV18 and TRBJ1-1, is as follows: NAGVMQNPRHLVRRRGQEARLRCSPMKGHSHVYWYRQLPEEGLKFMVYLQKENIIDESGMPKERFSAEFPKEGPSILRIQQVVRGDSAAYFCASSPHENTEAFFGQGTRLTVV.

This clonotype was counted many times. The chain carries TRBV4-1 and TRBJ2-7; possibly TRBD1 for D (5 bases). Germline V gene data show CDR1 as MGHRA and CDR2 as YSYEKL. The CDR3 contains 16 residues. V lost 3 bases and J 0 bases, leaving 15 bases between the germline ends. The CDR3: CASSQLEGHRSYEQYF. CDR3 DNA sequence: TGCGCCAGCAGCCAGTTAGAAGGACACCGCTCCTACGAGCAGTACTTC.

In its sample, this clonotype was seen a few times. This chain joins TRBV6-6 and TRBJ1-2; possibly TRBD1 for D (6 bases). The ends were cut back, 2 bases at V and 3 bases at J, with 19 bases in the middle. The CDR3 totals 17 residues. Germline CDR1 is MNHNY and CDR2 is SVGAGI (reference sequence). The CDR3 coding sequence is TGTGCCAGCAGTTACGCGACCGGGACACCCGCCGACTATGGCTACACCTTC. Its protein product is CASSYATGTPADYGYTF.